This entry lists 13 T cell receptor beta chains sequenced from one sample in a study of blood T cell repertoires in COVID-19. Sequencing was performed with immunoSEQ multiplex PCR; in TCRdb, only in-frame clones are kept and a portion is missing. The table includes roughly 260,000 clones, roughly 84% detected once. Material: peripheral blood. The receptors here all came from a woman in her thirties or forties with active or convalescent COVID-19.

The chain joins TRBV5-4 to TRBJ2-5; D may be TRBD1 (5 bases). V was pared by 0 bases and J by 4 bases, with 7 bases between. The CDR3 runs 13 residues. Germline CDR1 SGHNT, CDR2 YYREEE (reference sequence). The CDR3 nucleotides are TGTGCCAGCAGCTTGGCAGGGCCAGAGACCCAGTACTTC. The encoded protein is CASSLAGPETQYF.

The rearrangement joins TRBV30 to TRBJ1-2, with 8 bases fitting TRBD1. The CDR3 extends over 14 amino acids. CDR1 and CDR2 (germline): GTSNPN, SVGIG (reference sequence). V trimming: 0 bases; J trimming: 4 bases; junction bases outside the gene matches: 4. The CDR3: CAWSVMGQVYGYTF. The CDR3 bases are TGTGCCTGGAGTGTAATGGGACAGGTCTATGGCTACACCTTC.

The chain uses TRBV5-1 and TRBJ1-2; a possible D gene is TRBD1 (6 bases). Trimming took off 3 bases at V and 7 bases at J, with 19 bases between the two ends. There are 15 residues in the CDR3. Germline CDR1 and CDR2: SGHRS and YFSETQ. In nucleotides, the CDR3 is TGCGCCAGCAGCTACCTTGGACAGCAAGAGGGTGGCTACACCTTC. Translating gives CASSYLGQQEGGYTF.

J is TRBJ2-1 and V is TRBV24-1, with D unclear. The CDR3 totals 11 residues. V lost 4 bases and J lost 10, with 7 bases in between. The germline V gene has CDR1 KGHDR and CDR2 SFDVKD. CDR3 nucleotides: TGTGCCACCAGTGACCTTCGGGAGCAGTTCTTC. The encoded protein is CATSDLREQFF.

The J gene is TRBJ1-3, the V gene TRBV9; 7 bases agree with TRBD1. CDR3 length: 15 residues. V shed 1 base and J 8 bases; nucleotides not matched to a gene: 9. Germline assignment: CDR1 SGDLS and CDR2 YYNGEE. CDR3 amino acids: CASSVSGGNPDTIYF. In DNA, the CDR3 is TGTGCCAGCAGCGTATCAGGGGGAAATCCCGACACCATATATTTT.

The rearrangement joins TRBV6-4 to TRBJ2-1, with 8 bases that match TRBD2. Trimming removed 3 bases from V and 5 bases from J; junction bases left unmatched: 9. The CDR3 has 16 amino acids. The germline V gene encodes CDR1 MRHNA and CDR2 SNTAGT. The CDR3 sequence is CASSEYSAGGNNEQFF. The CDR3 nucleotides read TGTGCCAGCAGTGAATACTCTGCGGGGGGCAACAATGAGCAGTTCTTC.

The chain employs TRBV28 and TRBJ2-7; D remains ambiguous. Germline-derived CDR1 and CDR2 are MDHEN and SYDVKM. V was shortened by 3 bases and J by 2 bases, with 14 bases between the two germline ends. The CDR3 spans 15 residues. The CDR3 coding sequence is TGTGCCAGCAGTTTCTCCAGTGTGGGCCCCTACGAGCAGTACTTC. Residues: CASSFSSVGPYEQYF.

The chain uses TRBV9 and TRBJ2-3, with TRBD2 identical over 10 bases. The V gene end was trimmed by 0 bases and the J gene end by 5 bases; junction bases not matched to a gene: 6. The germline V gene has CDR1 SGDLS and CDR2 YYNGEE. The CDR3 spans 16 residues. The CDR3 loop is CASSVVTSGDVDTQYF. CDR3 nucleotide sequence: TGTGCCAGCAGCGTAGTAACTAGCGGGGACGTAGATACGCAGTATTTT.

The chain is built from TRBV5-1 and TRBJ2-3; no definite D call. Germline V gives CDR1 SGHRS, CDR2 YFSETQ. V lost 3 bases and J lost 0, with 8 bases in between. CDR3 length: 14 amino acids. The CDR3 region is CASSYSTSTDTQYF. The CDR3, as DNA: TGCGCCAGCAGCTATAGTACTAGCACAGATACGCAGTATTTT.

This sequence joins TRBV28 and TRBJ2-5; 8 positions agree with TRBD2. Germline V gene data show CDR1 as MDHEN and CDR2 as SYDVKM. Trimming removed 1 base from V and 1 base from J; junction bases left unmatched: 8. The CDR3 extends over 17 amino acids. CDR3 in amino acids: CASSLLPKRGLQETQYF. In DNA, the CDR3 is TGTGCCAGCAGTTTATTACCGAAGCGGGGGCTCCAAGAGACCCAGTACTTC.

J is TRBJ2-5 and V is TRBV9; 12 positions match TRBD2. This CDR3 has 16 amino acids. Germline V gives CDR1 SGDLS, CDR2 YYNGEE. J was trimmed by 0 bases and V by 1 base; bases with no gene match: 1. The CDR3 nucleotides read TGTGCCAGCAGCGTAAGACTAGCGGGGGACCAAGAGACCCAGTACTTC. Protein sequence: CASSVRLAGDQETQYF.

This clone occurred many times. Other nucleotide sequences from this sample produce the same CDR3. The J gene is TRBJ1-5, the V gene TRBV15, with D possibly TRBD1 on 5 matching bases. The CDR3 consists of 15 residues. Germline V CDR1 and CDR2: LNHNV, YYDKDF (reference sequence). V lost 0 bases and J lost 4, with 10 bases in between. CDR3 nucleotide sequence: TGTGCCACCAGCAGAGATCCGCAGGGTAATCAGCCCCAGCATTTT. Protein sequence: CATSRDPQGNQPQHF.

The chain uses TRBV11-3 and TRBJ2-1; 7 bases match TRBD2. Per germline, CDR1 SGHNT and CDR2 YENEEA. The CDR3 contains 16 residues. The J segment lost 4 bases and the V segment lost 5 bases, leaving 11 bases of the junction unmatched. In DNA, the CDR3 is TGTGCCAGCAGCAGTGGGTATAGCGGGCCTTACAATGAGCAGTTCTTC. The encoded protein is CASSSGYSGPYNEQFF.